This T cell receptor (beta chain) is from a study of cytomegalovirus exposure and HLA in healthy donors. The CDR3 covers 15 residues. In germline, CDR1 is SGHTA, CDR2 FQGNSA. The V end lost 2 bases, the J end lost 7 bases, and 15 bases lay between the germline ends. In the PCR, 60 Vbeta and 13 Jbeta primers were used. TCRdb's table, derived via immunoSEQ multiplex PCR, lists solely in-frame clones and lacks some. The profile covers about 160,000 clones, with around four fifths appearing a single time and 1.4% taken by the ten largest. Whole-study findings and limits: In a later analysis, an Asian-associated ancestry cluster reportedly showed fewer N-insertions than the approximately 660-donor mean.

A word on this clone: Its specificity is not known.

The specimen sequenced was PBMCs. This chain uses TRBV7-2 with TRBJ1-5; unclear D gene. This clonotype was obtained from a male donor in good health and CMV-seronegative. CDR3 DNA: TGTGCCAGCAGCTTAATGGAGGGCCGCGGCCAGCCCCAGCATTTT. Its protein is CASSLMEGRGQPQHF.